The clone carrying this T cell receptor (beta chain) was recorded a few times. A junction boundary mismatches the germline segment, possibly from a read error. The entry originates in a study of T cells of healthy individuals. The CDR3 is made up of 14 amino acids. Per germline, CDR1 SQVTM and CDR2 ANQGSEA. In TCRdb, the 5' RACE reads were re-called with MiXCR into one record per CDR3 protein. This sample has nearly 100,000 distinct CDR3 sequences, with roughly 15% found just once. The source of this sequence is a human donor in good health. The chain has TRBV29-1 and TRBJ2-3; D uncertain. CDR3 sequence (DNA): TGCAGCCTTGATGGCGGAGAGGGCACAGATACGCAGTATTTT. Protein sequence: CSLDGGEGTDTQYF.